This T cell receptor (beta chain) was captured in a study of blood T cell repertoires in COVID-19. Study details: Material from acute and convalescent COVID-19 was sourced from the United States, Italy and Spain.

Sequenced by immunoSEQ multiplex PCR; TCRdb stores in-frame clones only, minus some. The table lists 50,000 to 60,000 clones, 85% to 90% of them singletons, with about 7% in the top ten. V was trimmed by 0 bases and J by 6 bases, leaving 11 bases between them. CDR1 and CDR2 (germline): LNHNV, YYDKDF (reference sequence). The CDR3 is 15 amino acids. The rearrangement uses TRBV15 and TRBJ1-4, with D possibly matching TRBD1 (5 bases). Sequencing was carried out using peripheral blood. This sequence was found in a human donor with active COVID-19. The donor label of this sample is uncertain. The CDR3 region has the DNA TGTGCCACCAGCAGAGATCGGGGGTGGGATGAAAAACTGTTTTTT. This codes for CATSRDRGWDEKLFF. The complete variable domain, with remaining parts taken from reference TRBV15 and TRBJ1-4, reads DAMVIQNPRYQVTQFGKPVTLSCSQTLNHNVMYWYQQKSSQAPKLLFHYYDKDFNNEADTPDNFQSRRPNTSFCFLDIRSPGLGDTAMYLCATSRDRGWDEKLFFGSGTQLSVL.